The rows below give T cell receptor beta chains drawn from one sample of a study of blood T cell repertoires in COVID-19. The table came from immunoSEQ multiplex PCR; TCRdb's copy has only in-frame clones and leaves some out. Of 25,000 to 35,000 clones listed, 85% to 95% are singletons. The sequenced sample consisted of peripheral blood. The source is an older woman with COVID-19, enrolled during active disease. CDR3s include the opening cysteine and the closing phenylalanine or tryptophan. The order of the fields is D gene, clone size, J gene, V gene, CDR3 length, CDR3 DNA, CDR3 protein. A D gene is named only where the DNA matches it firmly. A clone size is listed for some rows: how often the clone was seen (once, few, many), or a class if it is expanded.

D gene: TRBD1; clone size: -; J gene: TRBJ1-1; V gene: TRBV12-3/TRBV12-4; CDR3 length: 12; CDR3 DNA: TGTGCCAGCCCTGGACAGGCGGGTAGAGCTTTCTTT; CDR3 protein: CASPGQAGRAFF
D gene: -; clone size: -; J gene: TRBJ1-1; V gene: TRBV28; CDR3 length: 18; CDR3 DNA: TGTGCCAGCCATCAACGGGGGGCGCTGTCCCTTGCGAACACTGAAGCTTTCTTT; CDR3 protein: CASHQRGALSLANTEAFF
D gene: -; clone size: -; J gene: TRBJ2-2; V gene: TRBV5-1; CDR3 length: 12; CDR3 DNA: TGCGCCAGCAGCTTACAGGGCGGGGAGCTGTTTTTT; CDR3 protein: CASSLQGGELFF
D gene: TRBD2; clone size: -; J gene: TRBJ2-1; V gene: TRBV19; CDR3 length: 16; CDR3 DNA: TGTGCCAGTAGTATTACTAGCGGGCCGACCTACAATGAGCAGTTCTTC; CDR3 protein: CASSITSGPTYNEQFF
D gene: -; clone size: -; J gene: TRBJ2-1; V gene: TRBV27; CDR3 length: 15; CDR3 DNA: TGTGCCAGCAGTTTAGGGGCTAGGGTGGTCGATGAGCAGTTCTTC; CDR3 protein: CASSLGARVVDEQFF
D gene: TRBD1; clone size: -; J gene: TRBJ1-4; V gene: TRBV10-3; CDR3 length: 16; CDR3 DNA: TGTGCCATCAGTGACCGGACAGGACTGACTAATGAAAAACTGTTTTTT; CDR3 protein: CAISDRTGLTNEKLFF
D gene: -; clone size: once; J gene: TRBJ1-1; V gene: TRBV18; CDR3 length: 16; CDR3 DNA: TGTGCCAGCTCACCTAGTGGCAAGACAAGGAACACTGAAGCTTTCTTT; CDR3 protein: CASSPSGKTRNTEAFF
D gene: TRBD1; clone size: -; J gene: TRBJ1-4; V gene: TRBV6-5; CDR3 length: 15; CDR3 DNA: TGTGCCAGCAGTCTTAACAGGGGGGTGAATGAAAAACTGTTTTTT; CDR3 protein: CASSLNRGVNEKLFF
D gene: -; clone size: -; J gene: TRBJ1-6; V gene: TRBV14; CDR3 length: 13; CDR3 DNA: TGTGCCAGCAGCACCCTGCTAAATTCACCCCTCCACTTT; CDR3 protein: CASSTLLNSPLHF
D gene: -; clone size: -; J gene: TRBJ2-5; V gene: TRBV28; CDR3 length: 14; CDR3 DNA: TGTGCCAGCAGTTTAAGGCAGCGTCAAGAGACCCAGTACTTC; CDR3 protein: CASSLRQRQETQYF
D gene: TRBD1; clone size: medium-sized; J gene: TRBJ1-2; V gene: TRBV29-1; CDR3 length: 18; CDR3 DNA: TGCAGCGTTGAGCTCCCGGGACAGGGGGTTTTGGTCAACTATGGCTACACCTTC; CDR3 protein: CSVELPGQGVLVNYGYTF
D gene: -; clone size: once; J gene: TRBJ2-1; V gene: TRBV19; CDR3 length: 14; CDR3 DNA: TGTGCCAGTAGTCCCGGTGTGGTAAGTGCTGAGCAGTTCTTC; CDR3 protein: CASSPGVVSAEQFF
D gene: -; clone size: -; J gene: TRBJ2-7; V gene: TRBV11-3; CDR3 length: 14; CDR3 DNA: TGTGCCAGCAGCCCTTACGACAGTTCCTACGAGCAGTACTTC; CDR3 protein: CASSPYDSSYEQYF
D gene: -; clone size: -; J gene: TRBJ1-4; V gene: TRBV20-1; CDR3 length: 10; CDR3 DNA: TGCAGTGCTAGCAGGGAAAAACTGTTTTTT; CDR3 protein: CSASREKLFF
D gene: TRBD1; clone size: -; J gene: TRBJ1-2; V gene: TRBV5-1; CDR3 length: 17; CDR3 DNA: TGCGCCAGCAGCTTGGAACCACAGGGGGCCAACGGCTATGGCTACACCTTC; CDR3 protein: CASSLEPQGANGYGYTF
D gene: TRBD2; clone size: -; J gene: TRBJ2-7; V gene: TRBV27; CDR3 length: 18; CDR3 DNA: TGTGCCAGCAGTTTACGGGTACTAGCGGGGGTCCCCTCCTACGAGCAGTACTTC; CDR3 protein: CASSLRVLAGVPSYEQYF
D gene: TRBD2; clone size: once; J gene: TRBJ2-7; V gene: TRBV7-6; CDR3 length: 15; CDR3 DNA: TGTGCCAGCAGTCCCTCTCCGGGGGGCTCCTACGAGCAGTACTTC; CDR3 protein: CASSPSPGGSYEQYF
D gene: -; clone size: -; J gene: TRBJ2-1; V gene: TRBV7-9; CDR3 length: 15; CDR3 DNA: TGTGCCAGCAGCTTAGCGTACGGCTCCTACAATGAGCAGTTCTTC; CDR3 protein: CASSLAYGSYNEQFF
D gene: TRBD1; clone size: -; J gene: TRBJ1-4; V gene: TRBV5-1; CDR3 length: 14; CDR3 DNA: TGCGCCAGCAGCTCACAGGGGGCTAATGAAAAACTGTTTTTT; CDR3 protein: CASSSQGANEKLFF
D gene: -; clone size: -; J gene: TRBJ2-2; V gene: TRBV7-2; CDR3 length: 14; CDR3 DNA: TGTGCCAGCAGCTTATCGGTGAACACCGGGGAGCTGTTTTTT; CDR3 protein: CASSLSVNTGELFF
D gene: TRBD1; clone size: -; J gene: TRBJ2-5; V gene: TRBV4-1; CDR3 length: 18; CDR3 DNA: TGCGCCAGCAGCCAAGTTTTCCCGGGACAGGGCGCAAGAGAGACCCAGTACTTC; CDR3 protein: CASSQVFPGQGARETQYF
D gene: -; clone size: -; J gene: TRBJ1-5; V gene: TRBV19; CDR3 length: 14; CDR3 DNA: TGTGCCAGTAGTATGGAAGGGGTAGACCAGCCCCAGCATTTT; CDR3 protein: CASSMEGVDQPQHF
D gene: TRBD2; clone size: -; J gene: TRBJ2-7; V gene: TRBV2; CDR3 length: 13; CDR3 DNA: TGTGCCAGCCAGACTAGCGTAGCCTACGAGCAGTACTTC; CDR3 protein: CASQTSVAYEQYF
D gene: TRBD1; clone size: -; J gene: TRBJ2-7; V gene: TRBV12-3/TRBV12-4; CDR3 length: 13; CDR3 DNA: TGTGCCAGCAGTTTGGGACAGGGTTACGAGCAGTACTTC; CDR3 protein: CASSLGQGYEQYF
D gene: TRBD2; clone size: few; J gene: TRBJ2-7; V gene: TRBV28; CDR3 length: 15; CDR3 DNA: TGTGCCAGCAGAAAGGGGGGGACTAGCGGCTACGAGCAGTACTTC; CDR3 protein: CASRKGGTSGYEQYF
D gene: -; clone size: -; J gene: TRBJ2-5; V gene: TRBV15; CDR3 length: 13; CDR3 DNA: TGTGCCACCAGCAGAGATTTACAGGAGACCCAGTACTTC; CDR3 protein: CATSRDLQETQYF
D gene: -; clone size: -; J gene: TRBJ2-3; V gene: TRBV6-5; CDR3 length: 15; CDR3 DNA: TGTGCCACCCGCGGGGAGACCCAAAGCACAGATACGCAGTATTTT; CDR3 protein: CATRGETQSTDTQYF
D gene: -; clone size: -; J gene: TRBJ2-7; V gene: TRBV27; CDR3 length: 16; CDR3 DNA: TGTGCCAGCAGTAACGGCTTTCCCGCTTTACTACGCGAGCAGTACTTC; CDR3 protein: CASSNGFPALLREQYF
D gene: -; clone size: -; J gene: TRBJ1-6; V gene: TRBV6-2/TRBV6-3; CDR3 length: 14; CDR3 DNA: TGTGCCAGCAGCCAGCAGGGAATTGGATCACCCCTCCACTTT; CDR3 protein: CASSQQGIGSPLHF
D gene: TRBD1; clone size: -; J gene: TRBJ1-6; V gene: TRBV10-3; CDR3 length: 16; CDR3 DNA: TGTGCCATACAGGGGTCCCAGAGCTCCTATAATTCACCCCTCCACTTT; CDR3 protein: CAIQGSQSSYNSPLHF
D gene: -; clone size: -; J gene: TRBJ2-1; V gene: TRBV19; CDR3 length: 16; CDR3 DNA: TGTGCCAGTAGTATAGAGAGGAGAGGAGGGGACAATGAGCAGTTCTTC; CDR3 protein: CASSIERRGGDNEQFF
D gene: TRBD1; clone size: -; J gene: TRBJ2-1; V gene: TRBV6-5; CDR3 length: 14; CDR3 DNA: TGTGCCAGCAGTCCTGGGACAGCCTACAATGAGCAGTTCTTC; CDR3 protein: CASSPGTAYNEQFF
D gene: TRBD1; clone size: -; J gene: TRBJ2-2; V gene: TRBV30; CDR3 length: 16; CDR3 DNA: TGTGCCTGGAGTACCGCCGGGACAGGGAACACCGGGGAGCTGTTTTTT; CDR3 protein: CAWSTAGTGNTGELFF
D gene: TRBD2; clone size: once; J gene: TRBJ2-1; V gene: TRBV11-2; CDR3 length: 17; CDR3 DNA: TGTGCCAGCAGCTTAGTGGGGAAGAGACTAGCGTACAATGAGCAGTTCTTC; CDR3 protein: CASSLVGKRLAYNEQFF
D gene: -; clone size: -; J gene: TRBJ2-5; V gene: TRBV9; CDR3 length: 15; CDR3 DNA: TGTGCCAGCAGCGTAGGAGGGATCCCCCAAGAGACCCAGTACTTC; CDR3 protein: CASSVGGIPQETQYF
D gene: -; clone size: -; J gene: TRBJ2-5; V gene: TRBV9; CDR3 length: 15; CDR3 DNA: TGTGCCAGCAGCGTAGTGGCGTCGGCGGGAGAGACCCAGTACTTC; CDR3 protein: CASSVVASAGETQYF
D gene: TRBD2; clone size: -; J gene: TRBJ2-3; V gene: TRBV7-3; CDR3 length: 14; CDR3 DNA: TGTGCCAGCAGCCCCGGGGCGGGGGTAGATACGCAGTATTTT; CDR3 protein: CASSPGAGVDTQYF
D gene: TRBD1; clone size: -; J gene: TRBJ1-5; V gene: TRBV3-1/TRBV3-2; CDR3 length: 17; CDR3 DNA: TGTGCCAGCAGCCAAGATTATGAGACAGGGAATAGACAGCCCCAGCATTTT; CDR3 protein: CASSQDYETGNRQPQHF
D gene: TRBD1; clone size: -; J gene: TRBJ1-4; V gene: TRBV29-1; CDR3 length: 15; CDR3 DNA: TGCAGCATCCTACCGGGACAGGGAACAAATGAAAAACTGTTTTTT; CDR3 protein: CSILPGQGTNEKLFF
D gene: TRBD1; clone size: -; J gene: TRBJ2-3; V gene: TRBV10-3; CDR3 length: 17; CDR3 DNA: TGTGCCATCTGTCCAGGGCCGGGACAGCCTAACACAGATACGCAGTATTTT; CDR3 protein: CAICPGPGQPNTDTQYF
D gene: -; clone size: -; J gene: TRBJ2-1; V gene: TRBV6-1; CDR3 length: 16; CDR3 DNA: TGTGCCAGCAGTGAATCACGCCAGGTACCAACCGAGGGGCAGTTCTTC; CDR3 protein: CASSESRQVPTEGQFF
D gene: TRBD1; clone size: -; J gene: TRBJ1-2; V gene: TRBV10-3; CDR3 length: 13; CDR3 DNA: TGTGCCATCAGCGGGGGACAGGCAGGCGGCTACACCTTC; CDR3 protein: CAISGGQAGGYTF
D gene: TRBD2; clone size: -; J gene: TRBJ2-1; V gene: TRBV19; CDR3 length: 15; CDR3 DNA: TGTGCCAGTAGTATAGAACTAGCGGGAGAATATGAGCAGTTCTTC; CDR3 protein: CASSIELAGEYEQFF
D gene: -; clone size: -; J gene: TRBJ1-1; V gene: TRBV5-1; CDR3 length: 12; CDR3 DNA: TGCGCCAGCAGACAGCAGAACACTGAAGCTTTCTTT; CDR3 protein: CASRQQNTEAFF
D gene: -; clone size: -; J gene: TRBJ1-6; V gene: TRBV7-9; CDR3 length: 14; CDR3 DNA: TGTGCCAGCAGCCCTCTCAGAATTGATTCACCCCTCCACTTT; CDR3 protein: CASSPLRIDSPLHF
D gene: -; clone size: once; J gene: TRBJ1-5; V gene: TRBV5-8; CDR3 length: 15; CDR3 DNA: TGTGCCAGCAGTCCTCCGCGGGGGGATAGACAGCCCCAGCATTTT; CDR3 protein: CASSPPRGDRQPQHF
D gene: -; clone size: -; J gene: TRBJ1-5; V gene: TRBV19; CDR3 length: 14; CDR3 DNA: TGTGCCACTACCGGGACACATGGCAATCAGCCCCAGCATTTT; CDR3 protein: CATTGTHGNQPQHF
D gene: TRBD1; clone size: -; J gene: TRBJ1-1; V gene: TRBV28; CDR3 length: 11; CDR3 DNA: TGTGCCACCACAATACAGGGGCTAACTTTCTTT; CDR3 protein: CATTIQGLTFF
D gene: -; clone size: -; J gene: TRBJ2-1; V gene: TRBV10-3; CDR3 length: 15; CDR3 DNA: TGTGCCATCAGTGAGTCAGGGGGGGCCTACAATGAGCAGTTCTTC; CDR3 protein: CAISESGGAYNEQFF
D gene: TRBD1; clone size: once; J gene: TRBJ2-5; V gene: TRBV29-1; CDR3 length: 12; CDR3 DNA: TGCAGCGCCCTCAGGGACAGGGAGACCCAGTACTTC; CDR3 protein: CSALRDRETQYF
D gene: -; clone size: -; J gene: TRBJ1-5; V gene: TRBV12-3/TRBV12-4; CDR3 length: 13; CDR3 DNA: TGTGCCAGCAGTTTCCATAGCAATCAGCCCCAGCATTTT; CDR3 protein: CASSFHSNQPQHF
D gene: -; clone size: -; J gene: TRBJ1-2; V gene: TRBV7-3; CDR3 length: 13; CDR3 DNA: TGTGCCAGCAGCCCGGGGGGTGATATTGGCTACACCTTC; CDR3 protein: CASSPGGDIGYTF
D gene: -; clone size: -; J gene: TRBJ1-2; V gene: TRBV29-1; CDR3 length: 13; CDR3 DNA: TGCAGCGTTGAGGCCGCCACTAACTATGGCTACACCTTC; CDR3 protein: CSVEAATNYGYTF
D gene: -; clone size: -; J gene: TRBJ2-1; V gene: TRBV27; CDR3 length: 16; CDR3 DNA: TGTGCCAGCACCCTTTTGACGGGGAGCTCCTACAATGAGCAGTTCTTC; CDR3 protein: CASTLLTGSSYNEQFF
D gene: -; clone size: -; J gene: TRBJ1-2; V gene: TRBV10-3; CDR3 length: 14; CDR3 DNA: TGTGCCATCAGTGAGTCAAGAGTGAACTATGGCTACACCTTC; CDR3 protein: CAISESRVNYGYTF
D gene: TRBD1; clone size: -; J gene: TRBJ1-1; V gene: TRBV11-1; CDR3 length: 16; CDR3 DNA: TGTGCCAGCAGACCCGGGACAGGGGGTTCTCGAACTGAAGCTTTCTTT; CDR3 protein: CASRPGTGGSRTEAFF
D gene: -; clone size: -; J gene: TRBJ1-2; V gene: TRBV5-1; CDR3 length: 16; CDR3 DNA: TGCGCCAGCAGCTTGGAGACGGGACTAGGTGGCTATGGCTACACCTTC; CDR3 protein: CASSLETGLGGYGYTF
D gene: -; clone size: -; J gene: TRBJ2-1; V gene: TRBV4-1; CDR3 length: 16; CDR3 DNA: TGCGCCAGCAGCCCTGGGCGGGGACCGACCTACAATGAGCAGTTCTTC; CDR3 protein: CASSPGRGPTYNEQFF
D gene: -; clone size: -; J gene: TRBJ2-1; V gene: TRBV28; CDR3 length: 12; CDR3 DNA: TGTGCCAGCCTCTTGGGGGGTAATGAGCAGTTCTTC; CDR3 protein: CASLLGGNEQFF